The 11 T cell receptor beta chains below were found in one sample sequenced in a study of blood T cell repertoires in COVID-19. The protocol was immunoSEQ multiplex PCR, while the TCRdb copy is restricted to in-frame clones and leaves out a portion. The sample gives 85,000 to 130,000 clones, around 87% of which show up once; over 12% is in the top ten. Sample: peripheral blood. Receptor source: a man aged 50 to 60 with acute or convalescent COVID-19.

This chain joins TRBV7-6 and TRBJ2-2; D possibly corresponds to TRBD2 (5 bases). The V gene lost 5 bases and the J gene lost 1 base, with 8 bases spanning the gap. CDR3 length: 14 residues. Per germline, CDR1 SGHVS and CDR2 FNYEAQ. CDR3 DNA sequence: TGTGCCAGCAGCCTCAGCGGGAACACCGGGGAGCTGTTTTTT. Protein sequence: CASSLSGNTGELFF.

This clone appeared many times. V is TRBV11-1 and J is TRBJ1-6, with TRBD1 matching 7 bases. Trimming at V came to 4 bases and at J to 8 bases, leaving 5 bases not matched to a gene. CDR3 length: 14 amino acids. CDR1 and CDR2 (germline): SGHAT, FQDESV (reference sequence). CDR3 DNA: TGTGCCAGCAGCTCCGGGACAGATTATTCACCCCTCCACTTT. It encodes CASSSGTDYSPLHF.

This clone was seen ten or more times. V usage is TRBV10-1 and J usage is TRBJ2-6, with TRBD1 matching over 8 bases. CDR1 is WNHNN, CDR2 SYGVQD, per germline (reference sequence). The CDR3 loop spans 16 amino acids. The trim removed 4 bases at V and 0 bases at J, leaving 2 bases unmatched. The CDR3 nucleotides are TGCGCCAGCAGTGGCGGACAGGGCTCTGGGGCCAACGTCCTGACTTTC. Translation gives CASSGGQGSGANVLTF.

V and J are TRBV24-1 and TRBJ2-1; possibly TRBD1 for D (6 bases). This CDR3 spans 12 amino acids. V lost 9 bases and J 2 bases, leaving 7 bases between the germline ends. In germline, CDR1 is KGHDR, CDR2 SFDVKD. The DNA of the CDR3 is TGTGCCACCGGGACAACCTACAATGAGCAGTTCTTC. Amino acid sequence: CATGTTYNEQFF.

The CDR3 is CASSFDRRIGSPLHF. The DNA for the CDR3 is TGCGCCAGCAGCTTCGACAGACGTATAGGTTCACCCCTCCACTTT. This sequence joins TRBV5-1 and TRBJ1-6; D may be TRBD1 (5 bases). CDR3 length equals 15 residues. Trimming removed 2 bases from V and 9 bases from J, with 15 bases in between. The germline gives CDR1 SGHRS, CDR2 YFSETQ.

This chain uses TRBV3-1 (or the pseudogene TRBV3-2) with TRBJ2-1; possibly TRBD2 for D (6 bases). Trimming left V 2 bases short and J 13 bases short, with 12 bases between. The CDR3 totals 12 residues. Germline CDR1 and CDR2: LGHDT and YNNKEL (reference sequence). CDR3 sequence: CASSQIGLTQFF. CDR3 nucleotides: TGTGCCAGCAGCCAAATTGGACTAACTCAGTTCTTC.

The CDR3 loop is CASTPTGKNTGELFF. Written as DNA, the CDR3 is TGTGCCAGCACTCCGACTGGAAAGAACACCGGGGAGCTGTTTTTT. This chain connects TRBV18 to TRBJ2-2, with no clear D. This CDR3 comprises 15 residues. Trimming left V 8 bases short and J 1 base short, with 14 bases between. Germline V gene sequence: CDR1 KGHSH, CDR2 LQKENI.

The CDR3 DNA sequence: TGTGCCTGTCAACCGGGCTATGGCTACACCTTC. Translated, it gives CACQPGYGYTF. This chain joins TRBV30 and TRBJ1-2, with D hard to call. Germline CDR1 is GTSNPN and CDR2 is SVGIG (reference sequence). The CDR3 is 11 amino acids. V lost 6 bases and J 4 bases, leaving 9 bases between the germline ends.

This clone was seen more than once but under ten times. The genes are TRBV10-2 and TRBJ1-1, with D unclear. This CDR3 has 13 residues. Germline V gene sequence: CDR1 WSHSY, CDR2 SAAADI. V was pared by 2 bases and J by 5 bases, with 9 bases between. This chain's CDR3 is CASSEGSRTEAFF. CDR3 sequence (DNA): TGCGCCAGCAGTGAGGGGTCGAGGACTGAAGCTTTCTTT.

The chain recombines TRBV18 with TRBJ2-1; no firm D call. Germline CDR1 reads KGHSH; CDR2 reads LQKENI. The CDR3 consists of 15 residues. The V gene lost 1 base and the J gene lost 2 bases, with 9 bases spanning the gap. Here the CDR3 reads CASSPLMSAYNEQFF. Written as DNA, the CDR3 is TGTGCCAGCTCACCACTGATGTCGGCCTACAATGAGCAGTTCTTC.

V usage is TRBV2 and J usage is TRBJ2-5; unclear D gene. Germline CDR1 and CDR2: SNHLY and FYNNEI. This CDR3 spans 12 amino acids. V was clipped by 3 bases and J by 6 bases, with 8 bases between them. The CDR3 bases are TGTGCCAGCAGTGAGCGACAAAAGACCCAGTACTTC. Translating gives CASSERQKTQYF.